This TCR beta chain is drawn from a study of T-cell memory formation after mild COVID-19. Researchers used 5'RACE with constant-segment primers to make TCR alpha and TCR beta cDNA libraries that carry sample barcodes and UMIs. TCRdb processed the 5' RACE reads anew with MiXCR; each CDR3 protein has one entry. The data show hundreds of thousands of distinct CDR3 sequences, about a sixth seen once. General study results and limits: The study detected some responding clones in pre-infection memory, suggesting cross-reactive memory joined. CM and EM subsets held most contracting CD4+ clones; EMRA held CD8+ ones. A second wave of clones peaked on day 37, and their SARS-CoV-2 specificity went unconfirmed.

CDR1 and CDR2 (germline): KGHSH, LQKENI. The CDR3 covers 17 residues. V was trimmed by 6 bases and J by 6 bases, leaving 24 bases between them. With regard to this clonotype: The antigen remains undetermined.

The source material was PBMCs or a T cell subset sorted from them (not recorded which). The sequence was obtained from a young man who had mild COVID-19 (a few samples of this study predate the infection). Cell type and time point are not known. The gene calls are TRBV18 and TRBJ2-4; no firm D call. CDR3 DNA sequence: TGTGCCAGCTCGCCCGTGGCCAACGAAGCAAATGGAAACATTCAGTACTTC. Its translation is CASSPVANEANGNIQYF. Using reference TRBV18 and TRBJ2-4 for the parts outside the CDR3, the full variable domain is NAGVMQNPRHLVRRRGQEARLRCSPMKGHSHVYWYRQLPEEGLKFMVYLQKENIIDESGMPKERFSAEFPKEGPSILRIQQVVRGDSAAYFCASSPVANEANGNIQYFGAGTRLSVL.